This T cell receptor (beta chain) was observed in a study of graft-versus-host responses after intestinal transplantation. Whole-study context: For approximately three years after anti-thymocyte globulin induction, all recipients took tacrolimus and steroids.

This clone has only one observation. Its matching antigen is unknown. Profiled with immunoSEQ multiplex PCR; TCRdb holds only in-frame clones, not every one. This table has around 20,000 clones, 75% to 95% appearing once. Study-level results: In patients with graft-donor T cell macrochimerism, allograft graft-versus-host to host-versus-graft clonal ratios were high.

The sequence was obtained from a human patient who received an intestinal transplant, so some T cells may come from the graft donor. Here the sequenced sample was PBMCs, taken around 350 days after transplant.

Written as DNA, the CDR3 is TGTGCCATCAGTGAGGGGCCGGGATACACAGATACGCAGTATTTT. Translated: CAISEGPGYTDTQYF. The chain recombines TRBV10-3 with TRBJ2-3, with D possibly being TRBD2 (5 bases). Germline values: CDR1 ENHRY, CDR2 SYGVKD. The V and J ends lost 2 bases and 2 bases respectively, with 11 bases between them. This CDR3 region has 15 residues.